This T cell receptor (beta chain) was recorded in a study of cytomegalovirus exposure and HLA in healthy donors. Study at large: A later analysis reported the 120 or so validation repertoires used the same platform as the 550 to 800 first-cohort repertoires. The study, taken as a whole, reports: Some TCR beta chains (roughly 160 of them) were listed as cytomegalovirus-associated. According to a later analysis, TCR clusters from the first cohort tended to co-occur in the 90 to 150 validation repertoires. A few CMV-associated chains were confirmed in vitro to be specific for CMV antigens.

On this clone: Its antigen is still unknown.

Profiled with immunoSEQ multiplex PCR; TCRdb holds only in-frame clones, not every one. The sample has about 130,000 clones, around nine tenths seen once; the top ten hold approximately 1.5%. This CDR3 has 14 residues. V shed 6 bases and J shed 5 bases, with 16 bases lying between them. Germline V CDR1 and CDR2: MNHNS, SASEGT. The source of this sequence is a man younger than 45 in good health and CMV-seronegative. Sequencing was done on a sample of PBMCs. V is TRBV6-1 and J is TRBJ2-5, with a weak D call TRBD2 (7 bases). The CDR3: CASRGEGRGETQYF. CDR3 nucleotide sequence: TGTGCCAGCAGGGGGGAAGGGAGGGGGGAGACCCAGTACTTC.